This TCR beta chain comes out of a study of T cell changes during pregnancy in multiple sclerosis (dated by TCRdb to about 2019). With respect to the entire study: Changes in the T cell repertoire over the course of pregnancy were examined in this study in women with multiple sclerosis.

V ends up 0 bases short and J 12 bases short, with an unmatched junction base count of 5. The CDR1 and CDR2 encoded by the germline V gene (reference sequence) are MNHEY and SMNVEV. Including the terminal cysteine and phenylalanine, the CDR3 comprises 13 residues. Only the CDR3 portion is preserved as DNA: 39 bases, with reading frame beginning at the first base. Libraries were constructed by the immunoSEQ multiplex PCR assay. In TCRdb, the immuneACCESS table is reduced to in-frame sequences with V and J assigned. These tables do not hold every clone; where another copy was compared, an unresolved V gene accounts for under half, and the others remain unexplained. Across this sample there are about 54,000 clones, with approximately 91% seen only once. The ten largest clones represent 1% to 1.5% of the sample. With regard to this clone: Which antigen it targets is not known. One base away there is no much larger clone; base qualities are not given.

In this chain, TRBV27 is recombined with TRBJ2-1; 7 junctional bases match TRBD1. The TCR comes from a female donor in good health, enrolled as a control in a pregnancy study. Sequenced here: peripheral blood, sampled after pregnancy. CDR3 reads: CASSLSTGWRQFF. The nucleotides read TGTGCCAGCAGTTTATCGACAGGGTGGCGGCAGTTCTTC.